This entry lists 30 T cell receptor beta chains sequenced from one sample in a study of blood T cell repertoires in COVID-19. TCRdb keeps only in-frame clones here, not all; method: immunoSEQ multiplex PCR. The table includes over 200,000 clones, approximately 80% detected once. Source material: peripheral blood. The receptors originated from a man aged 40-55 years with acute or convalescent COVID-19.

The V gene is TRBV19, the J gene TRBJ1-2, with D uncertain. CDR3 length: 10 amino acids. Looked up from germline, CDR1 is LNHDA and CDR2 is SQIVND (reference sequence). Deletions cut 10 bases from V and 8 bases from J, with 11 bases between. The CDR3 coding sequence is TGTGCCACTGGGGAGCCCGGCTACACCTTC. Translated: CATGEPGYTF.

This rearrangement joins TRBV28 to TRBJ1-2; D perhaps matches TRBD1 (6 bases). Trimming removed 7 bases from V and 1 base from J, with 10 bases in between. The germline V gene has CDR1 MDHEN and CDR2 SYDVKM. The CDR3 is 13 residues long. The CDR3 region is CASTPDSNYGYTF. CDR3 DNA: TGTGCCAGCACCCCGGACAGTAACTATGGCTACACCTTC.

The rearrangement joins TRBV29-1 to TRBJ1-2; no firm D call. V shed 6 bases and J shed 7 bases, with 21 bases lying between them. This CDR3 region has 14 residues. Germline CDR1 SQVTM, CDR2 ANQGSEA. CDR3 residues: CSVGFDTTKGGYTF. CDR3 DNA sequence: TGCAGCGTGGGTTTCGACACCACAAAAGGTGGCTACACCTTC. The whole variable domain, filled in from reference TRBV29-1 and TRBJ1-2, reads SAVISQKPSRDICQRGTSLTIQCQVDSQVTMMFWYRQQPGQSLTLIATANQGSEATYESGFVIDKFPISRPNLTFSTLTVSNMSPEDSSIYLCSVGFDTTKGGYTFGSGTRLTVV.

DNA of the CDR3: TGTGCCAGCAGCTTAGACGGCCAGGGGGTCACTGAAGCTTTCTTT. Translated, it gives CASSLDGQGVTEAFF. The chain uses TRBV7-2 and TRBJ1-1; 7 nucleotides match TRBD1. The junction had 6 bases not matched to a gene; V was cut back by 1 base and J by 4 bases. CDR1 is SGHTA and CDR2 is FQGNSA in the germline V gene. This CDR3 region has 15 residues.

This chain joins TRBV7-3 and TRBJ2-1; a weak D match, TRBD2 (5 bases). Trimming took off 3 bases at V and 2 bases at J, with 11 bases between the two ends. Germline values: CDR1 SGHTA, CDR2 FQGTGA. The CDR3 totals 15 residues. The CDR3 is CASSLDSSTYNEQFF. The CDR3 DNA sequence: TGTGCCAGCAGCTTGGACTCAAGTACCTACAATGAGCAGTTCTTC.

The chain combines TRBV4-2 with TRBJ1-5; 7 nucleotides line up with TRBD1. The CDR3 spans 15 residues. Germline CDR1 is LGHNA and CDR2 is YNFKEQ. V was pared by 4 bases and J by 3 bases, with 6 bases of the junction left unmatched. CDR3 bases: TGTGCCAGCAGCCTTCGACAGGGCACCAATCAGCCCCAGCATTTT. This translates into CASSLRQGTNQPQHF.

The rearrangement links TRBV19 to TRBJ2-2, with TRBD2 matching over 9 bases. This CDR3 spans 13 amino acids. V shed 10 bases and J 7 bases; nucleotides not matched to a gene: 7. CDR1 and CDR2 (germline): LNHDA, SQIVND (reference sequence). The CDR3 sequence: CATTSGVVGELFF. CDR3 sequence (DNA): TGTGCCACGACTAGCGGAGTGGTCGGGGAGCTGTTTTTT.

The rearrangement uses TRBV15 and TRBJ2-1; D is unresolved. The CDR3 has 16 residues. With 3 bases removed from V and 0 bases from J, the gap between germline ends came to 12 bases. Germline CDR1 is LNHNV and CDR2 is YYDKDF (reference sequence). The CDR3 bases are TGTGCCACCAGCAGGGAGACTCCGAGCTCCTACAATGAGCAGTTCTTC. Protein product: CATSRETPSSYNEQFF. Looking up the rest from reference TRBV15 and TRBJ2-1 gives the full variable domain: DAMVIQNPRYQVTQFGKPVTLSCSQTLNHNVMYWYQQKSSQAPKLLFHYYDKDFNNEADTPDNFQSRRPNTSFCFLDIRSPGLGDTAMYLCATSRETPSSYNEQFFGPGTRLTVL.

J is TRBJ2-3 and V is TRBV9; 9 nucleotides agree with TRBD2. Germline CDR1 and CDR2: SGDLS and YYNGEE. This CDR3 has 16 residues. Losses at the gene ends were 4 bases for V and 0 bases for J; bases not matched to a gene: 6. CDR3 in DNA: TGTGCCAGCAGCCCCCCTAGCGGGGCTAGCACAGATACGCAGTATTTT. This encodes CASSPPSGASTDTQYF.

The chain uses TRBV9 and TRBJ2-3; no clear D gene. With 0 bases removed from V and 6 bases from J, the gap between germline ends came to 8 bases. The CDR3 is 13 residues long. Germline V gene data show CDR1 as SGDLS and CDR2 as YYNGEE. CDR3 nucleotide sequence: TGTGCCAGCAGCGTAGCTACTACGGATACGCAGTATTTT. It yields the protein CASSVATTDTQYF. The full variable domain, its missing parts supplied by reference TRBV9 and TRBJ2-3, is DSGVTQTPKHLITATGQRVTLRCSPRSGDLSVYWYQQSLDQGLQFLIQYYNGEERAKGNILERFSAQQFPDLHSELNLSSLELGDSALYFCASSVATTDTQYFGPGTRLTVL.

This sequence joins TRBV7-6 and TRBJ2-1; 14 nucleotides align to TRBD2. The germline CDR1 and CDR2 sequences are SGHVS and FNYEAQ. This CDR3 is built from 16 residues. The trim removed 5 bases at V and 10 bases at J, leaving 10 bases unmatched. As DNA, the CDR3 is TGTGCCAGCAGCCCGGGACTAGCGGGAGAAGGGGAGGAGCAGTTCTTC. This encodes CASSPGLAGEGEEQFF.

The J gene is TRBJ2-7, the V gene TRBV5-8; 7 bases are a match to TRBD1. Germline CDR1 SGHTS, CDR2 YDEGEE. J was trimmed by 3 bases and V by 1 base; bases with no gene match: 7. The CDR3 is 15 amino acids. The DNA for the CDR3 is TGTGCCAGCAGCTTGTACAACAGGGGAATCTACGAGCAGTACTTC. It encodes CASSLYNRGIYEQYF.

The J gene is TRBJ2-1, the V gene TRBV3-1 (or the pseudogene TRBV3-2); weak D call: TRBD2 (6 bases). The V end was cut by 6 bases, the J end by 9 bases, with 15 bases between. CDR1 LGHDT and CDR2 YNNKEL come from the germline V gene (reference sequence). CDR3 size: 13 residues. The CDR3 DNA is TGTGCCAGCAGATTGACTAGTTCTGTTGAGCAGTTCTTC. Its protein is CASRLTSSVEQFF.

J is TRBJ2-7 and V is TRBV5-1; weak D call: TRBD1 (5 bases). The germline CDR1 and CDR2 sequences are SGHRS and YFSETQ. V shed 0 bases and J shed 1 base, with 14 bases lying between them. The CDR3 extends over 16 amino acids. The CDR3 region has the DNA TGCGCCAGCAGCTTGGAACAGGCCTCGTTGTCCTACGAGCAGTACTTC. Translation gives CASSLEQASLSYEQYF. Variable domain in full (rest from reference TRBV5-1 and TRBJ2-7): KAGVTQTPRYLIKTRGQQVTLSCSPISGHRSVSWYQQTPGQGLQFLFEYFSETQRNKGNFPGRFSGRQFSNSRSEMNVSTLELGDSALYLCASSLEQASLSYEQYFGPGTRLTVT.

This chain links TRBV29-1 with TRBJ2-6; a possible D gene is TRBD2 (5 bases). CDR1 is SQVTM and CDR2 is ANQGSEA in the germline V gene. Between the trimmed V and J ends, which lost 7 bases and 0 bases, there was a span of 7 bases. The CDR3 sequence is 13 residues long. CDR3 sequence (DNA): TGCAGCGCCGGGGACTCTGGGGCCAACGTCCTGACTTTC. This codes for CSAGDSGANVLTF.

The rearrangement links TRBV29-1 to TRBJ1-5, with 7 bases lining up with TRBD1. The trim removed 8 bases at V and 5 bases at J, leaving 15 bases unmatched. This CDR3 is built from 15 residues. Germline CDR1 is SQVTM and CDR2 is ANQGSEA. The CDR3 here is CSLRGGTESDQPQHF. The CDR3 DNA reads TGCAGCCTTAGAGGTGGGACAGAGAGTGATCAGCCCCAGCATTTT.

The chain combines TRBV4-2 with TRBJ1-2, with 8 bases that match TRBD1. Germline-derived CDR1 and CDR2 are LGHNA and YNFKEQ. The ends lost 4 bases at V and 0 bases at J; junction bases unmatched: 4. The CDR3 is made up of 15 amino acids. The DNA for the CDR3 is TGTGCCAGCAGCCCCACAGGGGGACCTAACTATGGCTACACCTTC. It translates to CASSPTGGPNYGYTF.

The chain joins TRBV7-2 to TRBJ2-5; possible D gene TRBD2, 5 bases. The ends were cut back, 1 base at V and 2 bases at J, with 14 bases in the middle. Germline values: CDR1 SGHTA, CDR2 FQGNSA. This CDR3 has 16 amino acids. CDR3 protein: CASSLDLSGRQETQYF. DNA for the CDR3: TGTGCCAGCAGCTTAGATCTGAGCGGACGTCAAGAGACCCAGTACTTC.

The chain couples TRBV12-3 or TRBV12-4 to TRBJ1-1; the match to TRBD1 covers 7 bases. V gave up 2 bases and J gave up 6 bases; unmatched junction bases: 3. CDR3 length equals 13 residues. The CDR3, as DNA: TGTGCCAGCAGTTTACGGCAGGGGGCTGAAGCTTTCTTT. It yields the protein CASSLRQGAEAFF.

The chain's CDR3 is CASSLFPSGAQETQYF. For the CDR3, the DNA is TGCGCCAGCAGCTTGTTTCCTAGCGGGGCCCAAGAGACCCAGTACTTC. The V and J genes are TRBV5-1 and TRBJ2-5, with TRBD2 matching 9 bases. J was trimmed by 1 base and V by 1 base; bases with no gene match: 5. There are 16 residues in the CDR3. In germline, CDR1 is SGHRS, CDR2 YFSETQ.

This chain connects TRBV29-1 to TRBJ1-1; D may be TRBD1 (6 bases). The CDR3 spans 11 residues. CDR1 is SQVTM, CDR2 ANQGSEA, per germline. V lost 5 bases, J lost 7 bases, and 11 bases lay in between. In DNA, the CDR3 is TGCAGCGTTTACAGGGCGAGTGAAGCTTTCTTT. Translating gives CSVYRASEAFF.

This clone appeared a single time. In nucleotides, the CDR3 is TGTGCCAGCAGCTTAGTTGGGGCAGGGGAGATGAACACTGAAGCTTTCTTT. It encodes CASSLVGAGEMNTEAFF. The genes are TRBV7-9 and TRBJ1-1; D is perhaps TRBD1 (6 bases). The CDR3 spans 17 residues. Between the trimmed V and J ends, which lost 1 base and 0 bases, there was a span of 15 bases. The germline V gene encodes CDR1 SEHNR and CDR2 FQNEAQ (reference sequence). Using reference TRBV7-9 and TRBJ1-1 for the parts outside the CDR3, the full variable domain is DTGVSQNPRHKITKRGQNVTFRCDPISEHNRLYWYRQTLGQGPEFLTYFQNEAQLEKSRLLSDRFSAERPKGSFSTLEIQRTEQGDSAMYLCASSLVGAGEMNTEAFFGQGTRLTVV.

The table lists this clone with a few counts. The chain has TRBV3-1 (or the pseudogene TRBV3-2) and TRBJ1-2; D not certain. This CDR3 has 12 amino acids. Germline CDR1 is LGHDT and CDR2 is YNNKEL (reference sequence). Trimming took off 5 bases at V and 1 base at J, with 5 bases between the two ends. CDR3 loop: CASSTRNYGYTF. Written as DNA, the CDR3 is TGTGCCAGCAGCACACGTAACTATGGCTACACCTTC.

V usage is TRBV5-1 and J usage is TRBJ2-5; D ambiguous. The CDR3 extends over 15 amino acids. The V end was cut by 0 bases, the J end by 2 bases, with 11 bases between. Germline V gene sequence: CDR1 SGHRS, CDR2 YFSETQ. The CDR3 bases are TGCGCCAGCAGCTTGGGTTGGCAGACACAAGAGACCCAGTACTTC. Protein product: CASSLGWQTQETQYF.

V and J are TRBV11-2 and TRBJ1-3; D may be TRBD1 (6 bases). V was clipped by 1 base and J by 3 bases, with 7 bases between them. In germline, CDR1 is SGHAT, CDR2 FQNNGV. The CDR3 runs 14 residues. CDR3 protein: CASSLAGVGNTIYF. Written as DNA, the CDR3 is TGTGCCAGCAGCTTAGCAGGGGTTGGAAACACCATATATTTT.

This chain links TRBV3-1 (or the pseudogene TRBV3-2) with TRBJ2-1, with 10 bases identical to TRBD2. Trimming took 4 bases from V and 5 from J; bases not matched to a gene: 2. This CDR3 contains 14 residues. Germline CDR1 is LGHDT and CDR2 is YNNKEL (reference sequence). DNA of the CDR3: TGTGCCAGCAGCCGGACTAGCGGACACAATGAGCAGTTCTTC. This codes for CASSRTSGHNEQFF.

The V and J genes are TRBV2 and TRBJ1-5, with unresolved D. The germline V and J ends were trimmed by 2 bases and 3 bases, with 8 bases remaining between them. The CDR3 contains 14 residues. CDR1 and CDR2 (germline): SNHLY, FYNNEI. Written as DNA, the CDR3 is TGTGCCAGCAGTGAAATCCAGTTCAATCAGCCCCAGCATTTT. Protein sequence: CASSEIQFNQPQHF.

The V gene is TRBV27, the J gene TRBJ1-6, with D possibly matching TRBD1 (6 bases). Trimming cost V 2 bases and J 9 bases, with 8 bases left between them. CDR3 length: 13 amino acids. Germline V gives CDR1 MNHEY, CDR2 SMNVEV (reference sequence). CDR3 region: CASSLNRVSPLHF. The CDR3 region has the DNA TGTGCCAGCAGTTTAAACAGGGTTTCACCCCTCCACTTT.

The V and J genes are TRBV7-2 and TRBJ1-4; TRBD1 matches 12 bases. Germline trimming cut 5 bases from V and 7 bases from J; bases unmatched to any gene: 5. Germline CDR1 is SGHTA and CDR2 is FQGNSA. The CDR3 covers 15 residues. The CDR3 DNA is TGTGCCAGCAGCCGGGACAGGGGGCTGGTTGAAAAACTGTTTTTT. This codes for CASSRDRGLVEKLFF.

This chain links TRBV4-1 with TRBJ1-2; 10 bases align to TRBD1. V was pared by 0 bases and J by 4 bases, with 5 bases of the junction left unmatched. CDR3 length equals 16 residues. Looked up from germline, CDR1 is MGHRA and CDR2 is YSYEKL. The DNA of the CDR3 is TGCGCCAGCAGCCAAGAGGACAGGGGGGTTATCTATGGCTACACCTTC. It specifies CASSQEDRGVIYGYTF.